These T cell receptor beta chains were read from a single sample in a study of blood T cell repertoires in COVID-19. TCRdb keeps only in-frame clones here, not all; method: immunoSEQ multiplex PCR. The repertoire holds about 340,000 clones, with around 80% as singletons. Sequences were obtained from peripheral blood. These receptors were collected from a man aged 25 to 40 with active or convalescent COVID-19. Each CDR3 is given with its conserved first and last residue. Fields, in order: clone size, D gene, J gene, V gene, CDR3 protein, CDR3 DNA. A D gene is named only where the DNA matches it firmly. Only some rows state a clone size, as once, few, many or a class for expanded clones.

abundance: -; d_gene: -; j_gene: TRBJ1-6; v_gene: TRBV7-9; CDR3aa: CASSKNGAGISTDSPLHF; CDR3nt: TGTGCCAGCAGCAAAAATGGGGCCGGAATTTCGACAGACTCACCCCTCCACTTT
abundance: -; d_gene: -; j_gene: TRBJ2-3; v_gene: TRBV15; CDR3aa: CATSRSKQPPFTDTQYF; CDR3nt: TGTGCCACCAGCAGGTCGAAACAACCACCTTTCACAGATACGCAGTATTTT
abundance: -; d_gene: TRBD2; j_gene: TRBJ2-1; v_gene: TRBV5-1; CDR3aa: CASSLGGLADYNEQFF; CDR3nt: TGCGCCAGCAGCTTGGGGGGACTAGCGGATTACAATGAGCAGTTCTTC
abundance: many; d_gene: -; j_gene: TRBJ2-7; v_gene: TRBV7-8; CDR3aa: CASSHRLKVDEQYF; CDR3nt: TGTGCCAGCAGCCACAGACTAAAAGTGGACGAGCAGTACTTC
abundance: -; d_gene: -; j_gene: TRBJ2-1; v_gene: TRBV4-2; CDR3aa: CASSQGMGGATNEQFF; CDR3nt: TGTGCCAGCAGCCAAGGGATGGGCGGGGCAACGAATGAGCAGTTCTTC
abundance: -; d_gene: -; j_gene: TRBJ1-2; v_gene: TRBV30; CDR3aa: CAWTPTEYYGYTF; CDR3nt: TGTGCCTGGACCCCGACGGAGTACTATGGCTACACCTTC
abundance: few; d_gene: -; j_gene: TRBJ1-2; v_gene: TRBV5-1; CDR3aa: CASSLVPGFSGNGYTF; CDR3nt: TGCGCCAGCAGCTTGGTGCCCGGATTTTCGGGGAATGGCTACACCTTC
abundance: -; d_gene: TRBD1; j_gene: TRBJ1-3; v_gene: TRBV9; CDR3aa: CASSVGTGYSGNTIYF; CDR3nt: TGTGCCAGCAGCGTAGGGACAGGGTACTCTGGAAACACCATATATTTT
abundance: -; d_gene: -; j_gene: TRBJ1-5; v_gene: TRBV19; CDR3aa: CASRVQVGGPPQHF; CDR3nt: TGTGCCAGTAGGGTCCAAGTGGGGGGTCCGCCCCAGCATTTT
abundance: -; d_gene: -; j_gene: TRBJ1-6; v_gene: TRBV2; CDR3aa: CASSELLGGYNSPLHF; CDR3nt: TGTGCCAGCAGTGAACTTTTGGGCGGGTATAATTCACCCCTCCACTTT
abundance: -; d_gene: TRBD1; j_gene: TRBJ1-5; v_gene: TRBV15; CDR3aa: CATSREGTGWAPQHF; CDR3nt: TGTGCCACCAGCAGAGAGGGGACAGGGTGGGCGCCCCAGCATTTT
abundance: -; d_gene: -; j_gene: TRBJ2-7; v_gene: TRBV18; CDR3aa: CASSPPTGTYEQYF; CDR3nt: TGTGCCAGCTCACCACCCACCGGTACCTACGAGCAGTACTTC
abundance: -; d_gene: -; j_gene: TRBJ2-1; v_gene: TRBV9; CDR3aa: CASAPGDSSYNEQFF; CDR3nt: TGTGCCAGCGCTCCGGGGGACAGCTCCTACAATGAGCAGTTCTTC
abundance: -; d_gene: -; j_gene: TRBJ1-4; v_gene: TRBV18; CDR3aa: CASSLDSQREKLFF; CDR3nt: TGTGCCAGCTCACTTGACTCCCAAAGGGAAAAACTGTTTTTT
abundance: -; d_gene: TRBD1; j_gene: TRBJ1-4; v_gene: TRBV30; CDR3aa: CAWSVRPGQGRDKEKLFF; CDR3nt: TGTGCCTGGAGTGTACGTCCGGGACAGGGTCGAGATAAGGAAAAACTGTTTTTT
abundance: few; d_gene: TRBD1; j_gene: TRBJ1-1; v_gene: TRBV4-1; CDR3aa: CASSQGLRGPNTEAFF; CDR3nt: TGCGCCAGCAGCCAAGGTCTCAGGGGGCCGAACACTGAAGCTTTCTTT
abundance: -; d_gene: TRBD1; j_gene: TRBJ2-7; v_gene: TRBV3-1/TRBV3-2; CDR3aa: CASSQPGQGPTYEQYF; CDR3nt: TGTGCCAGCAGCCAACCGGGACAGGGTCCGACCTACGAGCAGTACTTC
abundance: -; d_gene: -; j_gene: TRBJ1-5; v_gene: TRBV4-1; CDR3aa: CASSQYQGNGPQHF; CDR3nt: TGCGCCAGCAGCCAGTATCAGGGCAATGGGCCCCAGCATTTT
abundance: -; d_gene: TRBD2; j_gene: TRBJ2-1; v_gene: TRBV28; CDR3aa: CASSLGAGGDNEQFF; CDR3nt: TGTGCCAGCAGTTTAGGAGCGGGAGGGGACAATGAGCAGTTCTTC
abundance: -; d_gene: TRBD2; j_gene: TRBJ2-7; v_gene: TRBV28; CDR3aa: CASSPLAGGSYEQYF; CDR3nt: TGTGCCAGCAGCCCTCTAGCGGGAGGATCCTACGAGCAGTACTTC
abundance: once; d_gene: TRBD2; j_gene: TRBJ2-1; v_gene: TRBV19; CDR3aa: CASSLAGGSRGNEQFF; CDR3nt: TGTGCCAGTAGTCTAGCGGGAGGGTCTAGGGGCAATGAGCAGTTCTTC
abundance: -; d_gene: -; j_gene: TRBJ1-1; v_gene: TRBV6-5; CDR3aa: CASRISGGLNTEAFF; CDR3nt: TGTGCCAGCAGGATATCGGGGGGCCTGAACACTGAAGCTTTCTTT
abundance: once; d_gene: -; j_gene: TRBJ1-2; v_gene: TRBV7-3; CDR3aa: CASSPRGGRNYGYTF; CDR3nt: TGTGCCAGCAGCCCCCGGGGAGGGAGGAACTATGGCTACACCTTC
abundance: once; d_gene: TRBD2; j_gene: TRBJ2-7; v_gene: TRBV5-1; CDR3aa: CASSLAETSSYEQYF; CDR3nt: TGCGCCAGCAGCTTGGCCGAGACTAGCTCGTACGAGCAGTACTTC
abundance: -; d_gene: -; j_gene: TRBJ1-5; v_gene: TRBV15; CDR3aa: CATSRDPGRPQHF; CDR3nt: TGTGCCACCAGCAGAGATCCGGGTCGGCCCCAGCATTTT
abundance: -; d_gene: TRBD1; j_gene: TRBJ1-1; v_gene: TRBV5-1; CDR3aa: CASSPGGAAEAFF; CDR3nt: TGCGCCAGCAGCCCAGGGGGCGCAGCTGAAGCTTTCTTT
abundance: -; d_gene: TRBD1; j_gene: TRBJ1-4; v_gene: TRBV2; CDR3aa: CASNKDRAEKLFF; CDR3nt: TGTGCCAGCAATAAAGACAGGGCTGAAAAACTGTTTTTT
abundance: -; d_gene: -; j_gene: TRBJ2-7; v_gene: TRBV29-1; CDR3aa: CSVGDPAGYEQYF; CDR3nt: TGCAGCGTTGGGGACCCCGCGGGATACGAGCAGTACTTC
abundance: -; d_gene: TRBD1; j_gene: TRBJ1-2; v_gene: TRBV9; CDR3aa: CASSGTGANYGYTF; CDR3nt: TGTGCCAGCAGCGGGACAGGGGCGAACTATGGCTACACCTTC
abundance: -; d_gene: TRBD2; j_gene: TRBJ2-3; v_gene: TRBV3-1/TRBV3-2; CDR3aa: CASRLTGTSGGKGPDTQYF; CDR3nt: TGTGCCAGCAGACTGACCGGGACTAGCGGGGGGAAGGGTCCAGATACGCAGTATTTT
abundance: -; d_gene: TRBD1; j_gene: TRBJ1-4; v_gene: TRBV2; CDR3aa: CASRAGTGNEKLFF; CDR3nt: TGTGCCAGCAGAGCCGGGACAGGGAATGAAAAACTGTTTTTT
abundance: once; d_gene: -; j_gene: TRBJ2-7; v_gene: TRBV29-1; CDR3aa: CSVVGAYEQYF; CDR3nt: TGCAGCGTTGTTGGGGCTTACGAGCAGTACTTC
abundance: -; d_gene: -; j_gene: TRBJ1-1; v_gene: TRBV11-2; CDR3aa: CASSLIGENTEAFF; CDR3nt: TGTGCCAGCAGCTTAATAGGGGAGAACACTGAAGCTTTCTTT
abundance: -; d_gene: -; j_gene: TRBJ2-7; v_gene: TRBV29-1; CDR3aa: CSVDTSGGSYEQYF; CDR3nt: TGCAGCGTTGATACTTCAGGGGGGTCCTACGAGCAGTACTTC
abundance: -; d_gene: TRBD1; j_gene: TRBJ2-4; v_gene: TRBV4-3; CDR3aa: CASSQGDRVANIQYF; CDR3nt: TGCGCCAGCAGCCAAGGAGACAGGGTTGCGAACATTCAGTACTTC
abundance: -; d_gene: -; j_gene: TRBJ2-5; v_gene: TRBV27; CDR3aa: CASSDLGGLMETQYF; CDR3nt: TGTGCCAGCAGTGATTTAGGGGGTCTGATGGAGACCCAGTACTTC
abundance: -; d_gene: -; j_gene: TRBJ1-1; v_gene: TRBV19; CDR3aa: CASSIGTGTLNTEAFF; CDR3nt: TGTGCCAGTAGTATAGGCACAGGGACGTTGAACACTGAAGCTTTCTTT
abundance: -; d_gene: TRBD1; j_gene: TRBJ1-5; v_gene: TRBV7-9; CDR3aa: CASSYGTAGPQHF; CDR3nt: TGTGCCAGCAGCTACGGGACAGCGGGGCCCCAGCATTTT
abundance: -; d_gene: -; j_gene: TRBJ2-7; v_gene: TRBV28; CDR3aa: CASSLTGDYEQYF; CDR3nt: TGTGCCAGCAGTTTGACCGGGGACTACGAGCAGTACTTC
abundance: few; d_gene: TRBD1; j_gene: TRBJ2-1; v_gene: TRBV7-8; CDR3aa: CASSPGTDRLKGQFF; CDR3nt: TGTGCCAGCAGCCCTGGGACAGATCGCCTCAAGGGGCAGTTCTTC
abundance: -; d_gene: -; j_gene: TRBJ2-2; v_gene: TRBV30; CDR3aa: CAWAKRGSGELFF; CDR3nt: TGTGCCTGGGCCAAACGGGGGTCCGGGGAGCTGTTTTTT
abundance: once; d_gene: -; j_gene: TRBJ2-1; v_gene: TRBV4-3; CDR3aa: CASSQGFFEGEQFF; CDR3nt: TGCGCCAGCAGCCAGGGCTTCTTTGAAGGTGAGCAGTTCTTC
abundance: -; d_gene: TRBD1; j_gene: TRBJ2-2; v_gene: TRBV19; CDR3aa: CASSGQGARRTTGELFF; CDR3nt: TGTGCCAGCAGTGGCCAGGGGGCGAGAAGGACCACCGGGGAGCTGTTTTTT
abundance: -; d_gene: -; j_gene: TRBJ2-7; v_gene: TRBV7-8; CDR3aa: CASSSTGTRSSEQYF; CDR3nt: TGTGCCAGCAGCTCGACCGGGACTCGGTCTTCCGAGCAGTACTTC
abundance: -; d_gene: -; j_gene: TRBJ2-1; v_gene: TRBV19; CDR3aa: CASSRSRSNNEQFF; CDR3nt: TGTGCCAGTAGCCGATCCCGGAGCAACAATGAGCAGTTCTTC
abundance: -; d_gene: TRBD1; j_gene: TRBJ2-2; v_gene: TRBV19; CDR3aa: CASSIITGGIGELFF; CDR3nt: TGTGCCAGTAGTATCATAACAGGGGGCATTGGGGAGCTGTTTTTT
abundance: -; d_gene: -; j_gene: TRBJ1-4; v_gene: TRBV5-1; CDR3aa: CASSFDRLTNEKLFF; CDR3nt: TGCGCCAGCAGCTTTGACAGACTAACTAATGAAAAACTGTTTTTT
abundance: -; d_gene: -; j_gene: TRBJ2-7; v_gene: TRBV29-1; CDR3aa: CSFLGGLGYEQYF; CDR3nt: TGCAGCTTCCTCGGGGGGCTGGGATACGAGCAGTACTTC
abundance: once; d_gene: TRBD1; j_gene: TRBJ1-4; v_gene: TRBV5-1; CDR3aa: CASRQGSTNEKLFF; CDR3nt: TGCGCCAGCCGACAGGGATCAACTAATGAAAAACTGTTTTTT
abundance: -; d_gene: -; j_gene: TRBJ1-4; v_gene: TRBV14; CDR3aa: CASSGGRATNEKLFF; CDR3nt: TGTGCCAGCAGCGGTGGGCGGGCAACTAATGAAAAACTGTTTTTT
abundance: -; d_gene: TRBD1; j_gene: TRBJ2-1; v_gene: TRBV4-3; CDR3aa: CASSQPLGDRGPNEQFF; CDR3nt: TGCGCCAGCAGCCAACCCCTCGGGGACAGGGGCCCAAATGAGCAGTTCTTC
abundance: -; d_gene: -; j_gene: TRBJ2-2; v_gene: TRBV5-1; CDR3aa: CASRQLARGNTGELFF; CDR3nt: TGCGCCAGCAGACAACTAGCAAGGGGGAACACCGGGGAGCTGTTTTTT
abundance: -; d_gene: -; j_gene: TRBJ2-3; v_gene: TRBV18; CDR3aa: CASSPLGQPDTQYF; CDR3nt: TGTGCCAGCTCACCACTTGGACAGCCAGATACGCAGTATTTT
abundance: -; d_gene: -; j_gene: TRBJ2-1; v_gene: TRBV6-5; CDR3aa: CASSVDRTPYNEQFF; CDR3nt: TGTGCCAGCAGCGTTGACAGGACCCCCTACAATGAGCAGTTCTTC
abundance: -; d_gene: TRBD1; j_gene: TRBJ1-4; v_gene: TRBV6-6; CDR3aa: CASSPRGREEKLFF; CDR3nt: TGTGCCAGCAGTCCCAGGGGGCGGGAAGAAAAACTGTTTTTT